Included here is one TCR beta chain sequence, with context. What it recognizes is unknown. This CDR3 spans 14 amino acids. The V gene end was trimmed by 5 bases and the J gene end by 7 bases; junction bases not matched to a gene: 7. Germline V CDR1 and CDR2: SGHVS, FNYEAQ. The sample originates from a study of cytomegalovirus exposure and HLA in healthy donors. Study-level results: Reportedly, a later analysis found an Asian-associated ancestry cluster had fewer N-insertions than the approximately 670-donor mean. Specificity for CMV antigens was confirmed in vitro for a few of the CMV-associated chains.

Healthy bone marrow donors made up the cohort. The PCR ran on 60 Vbeta and 13 Jbeta primers. Profiled with immunoSEQ multiplex PCR; TCRdb holds only in-frame clones, not every one. The sample lists under 250,000 clones, over 75% occurring once. The origin of this receptor is a boy between 5 and 17 years old in good health and CMV-seronegative. This sequence joins TRBV7-6 and TRBJ1-4, with TRBD1 matching 7 bases. The sequenced sample was PBMCs. The CDR3 here is CASSPQGSSEKLFF. CDR3 sequence (DNA): TGTGCCAGCAGCCCACAGGGGAGCAGTGAAAAACTGTTTTTT.